This entry describes one T cell receptor (beta chain). Antigen specificity is unknown. Germline V CDR1 and CDR2: MRHNA, SNTAGT. J gave up 5 bases and V 0 bases, and 3 bases lay outside the gene matches. CDR3 length: 15 residues. The sample comes from a study of cytomegalovirus exposure and HLA in healthy donors. Study conclusions and caveats: For most TCR beta V segments, an earlier analysis put the productive rate at about 87% or about 30% of the time. Relative to the approximately 630-donor mean, N-insertions were reportedly fewer in an Asian-associated ancestry cluster in a later analysis. Available immune exposure information was restricted to CMV serostatus only.

Healthy bone marrow donors made up the donors. The PCR was carried out with 60 Vbeta primers and 13 Jbeta primers. Clones were read by immunoSEQ multiplex PCR, and TCRdb kept only the in-frame ones, dropping some. The table shows around 110,000 clones, with around 70% occurring only once. The sample consisted of PBMCs. The TCR was taken from a woman younger than 35 in good health and CMV-seronegative. This chain connects TRBV6-4 to TRBJ2-5, with TRBD2 matching 10 bases. The CDR3, as DNA: TGTGCCAGCAGTGACTCAGCGGGGGGGCCGGAGACCCAGTACTTC. Translated: CASSDSAGGPETQYF.